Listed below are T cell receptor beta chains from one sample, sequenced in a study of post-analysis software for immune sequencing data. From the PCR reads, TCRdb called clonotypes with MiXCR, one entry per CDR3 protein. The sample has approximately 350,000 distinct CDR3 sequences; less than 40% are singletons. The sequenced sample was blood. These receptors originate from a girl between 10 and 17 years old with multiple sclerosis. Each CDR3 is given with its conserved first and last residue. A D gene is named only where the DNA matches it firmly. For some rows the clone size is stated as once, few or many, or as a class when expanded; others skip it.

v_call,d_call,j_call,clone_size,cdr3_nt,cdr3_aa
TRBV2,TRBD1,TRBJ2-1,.,TGTGCCAGCAGTTCCAGGGACAGGGGGTACAATGAGCAGTTCTTC,CASSSRDRGYNEQFF
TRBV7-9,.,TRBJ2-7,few,TGTGCCAGCAGCTTAGCGGCAGGGTACCACGAGCAGTACTTC,CASSLAAGYHEQYF
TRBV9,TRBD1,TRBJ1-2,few,TGTGCCAGCAGTGCCGAGACAGGGTTGGGGAAGAAAGGTGGCTACACCTTC,CASSAETGLGKKGGYTF
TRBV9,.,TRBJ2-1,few,TGTGCCAGCAGCGTAGGCGGGGACCGCTCCTACAATGAGCAGTTCTTC,CASSVGGDRSYNEQFF
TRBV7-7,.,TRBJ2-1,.,TGTGCTAGCAGCGCCCGGGGGCGGTCTGAGCAGTTCTTC,CASSARGRSEQFF
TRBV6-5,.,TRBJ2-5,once,TGTGCCAGCAGTTACTTACAGGCTAGAGAGACCCAGTACTTC,CASSYLQARETQYF
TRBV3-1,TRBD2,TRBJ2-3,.,TGTGCCAGCAGCCAAGATATCCTAGCGGGGCGGTCAGATACGCAGTATTTT,CASSQDILAGRSDTQYF
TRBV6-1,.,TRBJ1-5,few,TGTGCCAGCCATGGACAACAGCGTAGCAATCAGCCCCAGCATTTT,CASHGQQRSNQPQHF
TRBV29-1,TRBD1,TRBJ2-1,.,TGCAGCGCCAACGGCGACAGGGGCTATGAGCAGTTCTTC,CSANGDRGYEQFF
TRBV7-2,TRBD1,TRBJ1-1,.,TGTGCCAGCAGCTTAACAGGGGGACGGGGGAACACTGAAGCTTTCTTT,CASSLTGGRGNTEAFF
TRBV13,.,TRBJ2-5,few,TGTGCCAGCAGCCTTGGGGAAGAAGAGACCCAGTACTTC,CASSLGEEETQYF
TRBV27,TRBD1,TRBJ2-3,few,TGTGCCAGCAGTTTATATGGGACAGGGTTCTCAGATACGCAGTATTTT,CASSLYGTGFSDTQYF
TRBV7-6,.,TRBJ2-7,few,TGTGCCAGCAGCCACGGGCAAAGCTACGAGCAGTACTTC,CASSHGQSYEQYF
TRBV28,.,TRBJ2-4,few,TGTGCCAGCAGTCCGAACGCTCTGGTCGGAAACATTCAGTACTTC,CASSPNALVGNIQYF
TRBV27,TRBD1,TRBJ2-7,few,TGTGCCAGCAGTTATGAACCCGGGACAGCAACCTACGAGCAGTACTTC,CASSYEPGTATYEQYF
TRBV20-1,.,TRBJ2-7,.,TGCAGTGCTAATTATCGGGGGAAGCCCTACGAGCAGTACTTC,CSANYRGKPYEQYF
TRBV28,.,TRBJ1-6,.,TGTGCCAGCAGCTCGGCGCCAAGCTATAATTCACCCCTCCACTTT,CASSSAPSYNSPLHF
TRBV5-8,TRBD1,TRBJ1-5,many,TGTGCCAGCAGCTTGGGACAGGGTTATCAGCCCCAGCATTTT,CASSLGQGYQPQHF
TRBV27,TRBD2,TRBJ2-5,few,TGTGCCAGCAGTTTGGGCAGCGGGGCAGTCCAAGAGACCCAGTACTTC,CASSLGSGAVQETQYF
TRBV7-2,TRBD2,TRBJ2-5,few,TGTGCCAGCAGCCAAGGCCTCGTTTCTTGGGGGAGGGATGAGACCCAGTACTTC,CASSQGLVSWGRDETQYF
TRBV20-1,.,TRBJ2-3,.,TGCAGTGCCCTCCGCACCTCACCCCGCGGATCGCAGTATTTT,CSALRTSPRGSQYF
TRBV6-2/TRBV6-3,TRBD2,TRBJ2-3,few,TGTGCCAGCAGTTACCTTGGCGTAGCGGGGGGCACAGATACGCAGTATTTT,CASSYLGVAGGTDTQYF
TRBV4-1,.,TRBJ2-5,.,TGCGCCAGCAGCCAAGATCTTCCGGGACAAGAGACCCAGTACTTC,CASSQDLPGQETQYF
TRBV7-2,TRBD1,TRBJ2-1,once,TGTGCCAGCAGCTTAGCAGCGACCGTCAGGGGGTCCTACAATGAGCAGTTCTTC,CASSLAATVRGSYNEQFF
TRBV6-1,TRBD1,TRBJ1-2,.,TGTGCCAGCACGCCGACAGGGGACTATGGCTACACCTTC,CASTPTGDYGYTF
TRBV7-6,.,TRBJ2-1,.,TGTGCCAGCAGCTTAGAGGGATGGGGGGACTACAATGAGCAGTTCTTC,CASSLEGWGDYNEQFF
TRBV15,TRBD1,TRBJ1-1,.,TGTGCCACCAGCAGAATGGGGCAGGGGGCACCCGGGGCTTTCTTT,CATSRMGQGAPGAFF
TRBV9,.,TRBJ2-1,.,TGTGCCAGCAGCGCACGGGCCCATCCGGGGTACGATGAGCAGTTCTTC,CASSARAHPGYDEQFF
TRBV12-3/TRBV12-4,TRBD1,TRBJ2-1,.,TGTGCCAGCAGTGAGGGACAGGGAGGATTCGGTGAGCAGTTCTTC,CASSEGQGGFGEQFF
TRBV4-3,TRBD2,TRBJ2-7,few,TGCGCCAGCAGCCAAGAGTATGGGACTAGCTATTCCTACGAGCAGTACTTC,CASSQEYGTSYSYEQYF
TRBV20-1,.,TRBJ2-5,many,TGCAGTGCTTGCCTAGGAGCAGGACAAGAGACCCAGTACTTC,CSACLGAGQETQYF
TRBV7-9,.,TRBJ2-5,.,TGTGCCAGCAGCTTGGACAGTCGGGCCTACGGGCAGTACTTC,CASSLDSRAYGQYF
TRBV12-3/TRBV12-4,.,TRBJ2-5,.,TGTGCCAGCAGTTTATCCAAGGGTGGGACCCAGTACTTC,CASSLSKGGTQYF
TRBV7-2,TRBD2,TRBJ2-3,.,TGTGCCAGCAGCTTAGTCGGCGGGGGGGCCGGCACAGATACGCAGTATTTT,CASSLVGGGAGTDTQYF